The source of this T cell receptor (beta chain) is a study of blood T cell repertoires in COVID-19. V shed 2 bases, J shed 11 bases, and the junction held 14 bases outside the gene matches. The CDR3 totals 15 residues. Germline assignment: CDR1 MNHNY and CDR2 SVGAGI (reference sequence). The repertoire was sequenced with immunoSEQ multiplex PCR; TCRdb's copy has only in-frame clones and lacks some. In the table there are roughly 110,000 clones, 86% of which are singletons. Input material: peripheral blood. The origin of this receptor is a man in his forties or fifties with acute or convalescent COVID-19. The chain combines TRBV6-6 with TRBJ1-1; TRBD1 agrees at 7 bases. CDR3 loop: CASSYPQTGHPGAFF. The DNA of the CDR3 is TGTGCCAGCAGTTACCCCCAGACAGGGCACCCAGGGGCTTTCTTT.